This T cell receptor beta chain was identified during a study of T cell responses to AZD1222 COVID-19 vaccine. Repertoires were generated with immunoSEQ multiplex PCR, while TCRdb's copy carries only in-frame clones and drops some. The repertoire has around 99,000 clones, over 80% of them found once; the top ten carry 6.2%. This CDR3 spans 15 amino acids. CDR1 and CDR2 (germline): SGHDN, FVKESK. V trimming: 4 bases; J trimming: 7 bases; junction bases outside the gene matches: 7. The rearrangement joins TRBV14 to TRBJ1-4, with 9 positions matching TRBD1. This specimen consisted of peripheral blood, obtained 28 days after the second AZD1222 dose. The origin of this receptor is an adult who received the AZD1222 COVID-19 vaccine. DNA of the CDR3: TGTGCCAGCAGCCCACTCCCGGGACAGGGTGAAAAACTGTTTTTT. Protein: CASSPLPGQGEKLFF.